One and the same sample provided the 25 T cell receptor beta chains below, sequenced in a study of blood T cell repertoires in COVID-19 (dated by TCRdb to the early 2020s). Library prep was done by the immunoSEQ multiplex PCR assay. TCRdb provides this immuneACCESS table in a form limited to in-frame rearrangements. Some clones are lacking; in checked studies, under half of them reflect an unresolved V gene, and why the rest are absent is not known. Recorded for this sample are about 160,000 clones; around nine tenths of them occurred a single time. Jointly, the top ten make up 10% of the sample. Sequenced: peripheral blood. These receptors originate from a woman in her 70s with COVID-19, enrolled during active disease.

V usage is TRBV2 and J usage is TRBJ1-3, with a weak D call TRBD1 (5 bases). Germline CDR1 reads SNHLY; CDR2 reads FYNNEI. This CDR3 contains 14 residues. Trimming took off 7 bases at V and 0 bases at J, with 10 bases between the two ends. The CDR3 spells CASKQVYSGNTIYF. The DNA of the CDR3 is TGTGCCAGCAAACAGGTCTACTCTGGAAACACCATATATTTT.

CDR3 residues: CASSPTLAANTGELFF. The CDR3 nucleotides read TGCGCCAGCAGCCCTACCTTAGCGGCAAACACCGGGGAGCTGTTTTTT. The chain uses TRBV5-1 and TRBJ2-2; D perhaps matches TRBD2 (6 bases). Germline V lookup: CDR1 SGHRS, CDR2 YFSETQ. V lost 4 bases to trimming and J lost 2 bases, with 15 bases between them. There are 16 residues in the CDR3.

This chain connects TRBV5-1 to TRBJ2-2; 9 bases align to TRBD1. Germline CDR1 and CDR2: SGHRS and YFSETQ. The CDR3 length is 16 residues. V shed 4 bases and J 5 bases; nucleotides not matched to a gene: 9. The CDR3 DNA follows: TGCGCCAGCAGCAACCCGGGACAGGGTGGTACCGGGGAGCTGTTTTTT. This translates into CASSNPGQGGTGELFF.

The chain has TRBV28 and TRBJ1-5, with 9 bases aligning to TRBD1. Germline V gene sequence: CDR1 MDHEN, CDR2 SYDVKM. The CDR3 runs 15 residues. After removal of 5 bases from V and 0 bases from J, the junction contained 2 bases not matched to a gene. This CDR3 is CASSRTGDSNQPQHF. The CDR3 DNA is TGTGCCAGCAGTCGGACAGGGGATAGCAATCAGCCCCAGCATTTT. The variable domain in full, completed from reference TRBV28 and TRBJ1-5, reads DVKVTQSSRYLVKRTGEKVFLECVQDMDHENMFWYRQDPGLGLRLIYFSYDVKMKEKGDIPEGYSVSREKKERFSLILESASTNQTSMYLCASSRTGDSNQPQHFGDGTRLSIL.

The V call is TRBV7-3, the J call TRBJ2-1, with TRBD2 matching 7 bases. J was trimmed by 8 bases and V by 1 base; bases with no gene match: 11. Germline V gene data show CDR1 as SGHTA and CDR2 as FQGTGA. The CDR3 spans 16 residues. Here the CDR3 reads CASSLSPSGNKDEQFF. The CDR3 DNA follows: TGTGCCAGCAGCTTAAGTCCTAGCGGTAATAAAGATGAGCAGTTCTTC.

The table lists this clone with a count of one. The chain is built from TRBV7-9 and TRBJ1-5; 9 positions match TRBD1. The CDR3 is made up of 14 amino acids. Germline CDR1 and CDR2: SEHNR and FQNEAQ (reference sequence). V lost 5 bases, J lost 2 bases, and 1 base stayed unmatched. The CDR3 bases are TGTGCCAGCAGCACAGGGGGCGGCAATCAGCCCCAGCATTTT. Translation gives CASSTGGGNQPQHF.

The chain links TRBV27 to TRBJ2-7, with D perhaps TRBD1 (6 bases). This CDR3 has 13 amino acids. Trimming removed 6 bases from V and 4 bases from J, with 13 bases in between. Germline V gene sequence: CDR1 MNHEY, CDR2 SMNVEV (reference sequence). CDR3: CASRSRTEYEQYF. CDR3 DNA sequence: TGTGCCAGCAGAAGTCGGACAGAGTACGAGCAGTACTTC.

The chain's CDR3 is CASTRSGPRNEQFF. The CDR3 DNA follows: TGTGCCAGCACTCGCAGCGGACCACGGAATGAGCAGTTCTTC. V and J are TRBV6-5 and TRBJ2-1; TRBD2 is a possible D gene (5 bases). Trimming shortened V by 7 bases and J by 7 bases, and 17 bases separated the two germline ends. This CDR3 has 14 residues. The germline CDR1 and CDR2 sequences are MNHEY and SVGAGI.

The rearrangement links TRBV7-3 to TRBJ2-1; D possibly corresponds to TRBD2 (6 bases). V was trimmed by 3 bases and J by 5 bases, leaving 11 bases between them. Germline CDR1 is SGHTA and CDR2 is FQGTGA. CDR3 length equals 14 residues. In DNA form, the CDR3 reads TGTGCCAGCAGCTTGGGGGGACGGAACAATGAGCAGTTCTTC. It codes for CASSLGGRNNEQFF.

This clone was counted between two and nine times. The V and J genes are TRBV30 and TRBJ2-2, with TRBD1 as a possible D gene (7 bases). Per the germline V gene, CDR1 is GTSNPN and CDR2 is SVGIG (reference sequence). Trimming removed 0 bases from V and 8 bases from J, with 22 bases in between. The CDR3 is 17 amino acids. The DNA of the CDR3 is TGTGCCTGGAGTGTATACTTGGCGACAGGGACTGGAGGGGAGCTGTTTTTT. Protein: CAWSVYLATGTGGELFF.

The chain couples TRBV28 to TRBJ2-7, with TRBD1 as a possible D gene (7 bases). V lost 4 bases and J lost 8, with 12 bases in between. The CDR3 sequence is 12 residues long. The V gene's germline CDR1 is MDHEN and CDR2 SYDVKM. CDR3: CASSSGGGKQYF. DNA for the CDR3: TGTGCCAGCAGTTCAGGGGGAGGAAAGCAGTACTTC.

V and J are TRBV28 and TRBJ2-7; 7 positions agree with TRBD1. This CDR3 comprises 15 residues. With V trimmed by 6 bases and J by 4 bases, 12 bases remained unmatched. Germline CDR1 MDHEN, CDR2 SYDVKM. The CDR3 is CASRPGTAEGYEQYF. CDR3 nucleotide sequence: TGTGCCAGCAGACCCGGGACAGCGGAAGGGTACGAGCAGTACTTC.

This clone was detected only a few times. The V call is TRBV19, the J call TRBJ1-1; 11 nucleotides match TRBD1. CDR1 and CDR2 from the germline V gene are LNHDA and SQIVND (reference sequence). CDR3 length: 14 amino acids. The trim removed 5 bases at V and 9 bases at J, leaving 8 bases unmatched. The CDR3 nucleotides read TGTGCCAGTAGTTCCCAGGGACAGGGGGGGAAAGCTTTCTTT. Translating gives CASSSQGQGGKAFF.

This clone was detected only once. The CDR3 loop is CAGKRNTEAFF. The CDR3 DNA follows: TGTGCCGGTAAGAGGAACACTGAAGCTTTCTTT. The chain joins TRBV30 to TRBJ1-1; unclear D gene. Trimming took 8 bases from V and 1 from J, leaving 8 bases between them. Germline values: CDR1 GTSNPN, CDR2 SVGIG (reference sequence). This CDR3 has 11 amino acids.

This clone was detected only once. The chain uses TRBV19 and TRBJ2-2, with D perhaps matching TRBD2 (6 bases). Between the trimmed V and J ends, which lost 5 bases and 5 bases, there was a span of 12 bases. Germline assignment: CDR1 LNHDA and CDR2 SQIVND (reference sequence). The length of the CDR3 is 14 residues. The CDR3: CASSVEGRTGELFF. DNA of the CDR3: TGTGCCAGTAGTGTGGAGGGGCGTACCGGGGAGCTGTTTTTT.

V and J are TRBV7-2 and TRBJ2-7, with TRBD1 identical over 9 bases. Germline V lookup: CDR1 SGHTA, CDR2 FQGNSA. The V gene end was trimmed by 3 bases and the J gene end by 6 bases; junction bases not matched to a gene: 6. This CDR3 has 14 amino acids. The CDR3 nucleotides are TGTGCCAGCAGCTTGGGGACAGGGAGGACCGAGCAGTACTTC. Amino acids: CASSLGTGRTEQYF. Together with reference TRBV7-2 and TRBJ2-7, the CDR3 gives the full variable domain: GAGVSQSPSNKVTEKGKDVELRCDPISGHTALYWYRQSLGQGLEFLIYFQGNSAPDKSGLPSDRFSAERTGGSVSTLTIQRTQQEDSAVYLCASSLGTGRTEQYFGPGTRLTVT.

The rearrangement joins TRBV19 to TRBJ2-7; the D gene is possibly TRBD1 (5 bases). The CDR3 has 15 residues. Germline CDR1 LNHDA, CDR2 SQIVND (reference sequence). V was clipped by 1 base and J by 3 bases, with 13 bases between them. CDR3 DNA sequence: TGTGCCAGTAGTATAGGTCAGGGCCAGTACTACGAGCAGTACTTC. It encodes CASSIGQGQYYEQYF.

The chain uses TRBV6-5 and TRBJ1-1, with D tentatively TRBD1 (5 bases). Germline V gives CDR1 MNHEY, CDR2 SVGAGI. V was trimmed by 6 bases and J by 1 base, leaving 15 bases between them. This CDR3 is built from 15 residues. The CDR3 sequence: CASSPQWGPNTEAFF. The DNA for the CDR3 is TGTGCCAGCAGCCCGCAGTGGGGCCCGAACACTGAAGCTTTCTTT.

This clone was picked up one time. One end of the junction varies from germline; a read error may be responsible. Here the CDR3 reads CAWSVTGYSSPLHF. As DNA, the CDR3 is TGTGCCTGGAGTGTTACAGGGTATAGTTCACCCCTCCACTTT. The chain carries TRBV30 and TRBJ1-6; D may be TRBD1 (6 bases). The length of the CDR3 is 14 residues. Per germline, CDR1 GTSNPN and CDR2 SVGIG (reference sequence).

The chain uses TRBV7-3 and TRBJ2-1; tentatively, D is TRBD1 (6 bases). V gave up 3 bases and J gave up 7 bases, with 13 bases separating them. From germline, CDR1 is SGHTA and CDR2 FQGTGA. There are 14 residues in the CDR3. The chain's CDR3 is CASSFTGTSNEQFF. DNA for the CDR3: TGTGCCAGCAGCTTTACCGGGACAAGTAATGAGCAGTTCTTC.

This clone was detected only once. The V and J genes are TRBV5-1 and TRBJ1-1; TRBD1 matches 8 bases. The CDR3 is 14 amino acids. Germline assignment: CDR1 SGHRS and CDR2 YFSETQ. V lost 4 bases, J lost 4 bases, and 6 bases stayed unmatched. The CDR3 DNA follows: TGCGCCAGCAGCCCAGGGGGCAAGGGCACTGAAGCTTTCTTT. Translation gives CASSPGGKGTEAFF.

J is TRBJ2-7 and V is TRBV20-1; 9 bases are a match to TRBD1. Per the germline V gene, CDR1 is DFQATT and CDR2 is SNEGSKA (reference sequence). V lost 6 bases, J lost 4 bases, and 1 base stayed unmatched. This CDR3 spans 11 amino acids. The DNA of the CDR3 is TGCAGTGCCGACAGGGGGTACGAGCAGTACTTC. As protein: CSADRGYEQYF.

This chain joins TRBV9 and TRBJ2-5; 12 nucleotides align to TRBD2. V lost 3 bases, J lost 5 bases, and 2 bases stayed unmatched. This CDR3 contains 14 residues. The germline gives CDR1 SGDLS, CDR2 YYNGEE. Written as DNA, the CDR3 is TGTGCCAGCAGCGCTAGCGGGGGGGCCGAGACCCAGTACTTC. Its protein is CASSASGGAETQYF.

This clone was recorded a few times. The chain carries TRBV5-1 and TRBJ2-7; D is possibly TRBD2 (7 bases). V shed 4 bases and J shed 7 bases, with 18 bases lying between them. Germline values: CDR1 SGHRS, CDR2 YFSETQ. This CDR3 has 14 amino acids. The CDR3 region has the DNA TGCGCCAGCAGCCGGGACTACACAGGGTATGAGCAGTACTTC. This translates into CASSRDYTGYEQYF.

This clone was detected a few times. This chain uses TRBV6-2 or TRBV6-3 with TRBJ1-6; D unresolved. CDR1 is MNHEY, CDR2 SVGEGT, per germline. V was shortened by 4 bases and J by 11 bases, with 12 bases between the two germline ends. The CDR3 runs 13 residues. Here the CDR3 DNA reads TGTGCCAGCAGTTGGGCCCTTAAGGCACCCCTCCACTTT. Translated: CASSWALKAPLHF.